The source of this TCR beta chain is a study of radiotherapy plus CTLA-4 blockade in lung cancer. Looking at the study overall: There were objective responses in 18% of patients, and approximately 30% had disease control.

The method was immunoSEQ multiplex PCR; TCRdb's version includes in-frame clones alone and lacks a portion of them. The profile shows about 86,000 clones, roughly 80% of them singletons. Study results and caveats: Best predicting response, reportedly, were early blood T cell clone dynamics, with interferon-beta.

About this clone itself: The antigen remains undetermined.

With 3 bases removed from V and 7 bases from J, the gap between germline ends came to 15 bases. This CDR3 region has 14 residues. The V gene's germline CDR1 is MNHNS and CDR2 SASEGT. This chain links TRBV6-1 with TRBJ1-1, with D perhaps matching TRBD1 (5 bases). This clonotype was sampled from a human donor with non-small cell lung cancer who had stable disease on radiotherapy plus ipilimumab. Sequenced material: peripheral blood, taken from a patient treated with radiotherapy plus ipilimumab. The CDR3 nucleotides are TGTGCCAGCAGTGATCACTTATCAAGGGGTGAAGCTTTCTTT. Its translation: CASSDHLSRGEAFF.